There are a few counts of the clone carrying this TCR beta chain. The data derive from a study of blood T cell repertoires in COVID-19. Profiled with immunoSEQ multiplex PCR; TCRdb holds only in-frame clones, not every one. The data contain a few hundred thousand clones, roughly nine tenths of them singletons. The CDR3 is 15 residues long. The ends lost 0 bases at V and 4 bases at J; junction bases unmatched: 5. The germline gives CDR1 SGHVS, CDR2 FNYEAQ. Participants were aged about 18 to 89 years from around 26 US areas. Sample: PBMCs or T cells enriched from blood (not recorded which). The chain has TRBV7-6 and TRBJ2-7, with 8 bases identical to TRBD1. The TCR originated in a woman aged 40 to 50 who had been exposed to COVID-19. CDR3 amino acids: CASSLARTGGYEQYF. CDR3 DNA sequence: TGTGCCAGCAGCTTAGCCCGCACAGGGGGGTACGAGCAGTACTTC.